This T cell receptor (beta chain) was recorded in a study of T cells in Graves' hyperthyroidism and ophthalmopathy. This clonotype was counted once. The CDR3 has 14 residues. J was trimmed by 3 bases and V by 4 bases; bases with no gene match: 3. Per germline, CDR1 LNHDA and CDR2 SQIVND (reference sequence). The source material, RNA transcripts, was used to amplify TCR beta CDR3 regions. RT-PCR in the first round (using the HTBI primer set) targeted the TCR CDR3. TCRdb reprocessed the multiplex PCR reads via MiXCR and lists one record per CDR3 protein. Among some 530,000 distinct CDR3 sequences listed, less than 25% were seen once. Ophthalmopathy patients showed a Clinical Activity Score of at least 3, NOSPECS grade of at least 4 and duration under 3 months.

This clonotype was obtained from a woman in her 70s with Graves' ophthalmopathy. The sequenced material came from blood. V gene TRBV19 combines with J gene TRBJ2-7, with 10 bases that match TRBD2. This CDR3 is CASSRTSGDYEQYF. The CDR3 bases are TGTGCCAGTAGTAGGACTAGCGGTGACTACGAGCAGTACTTC.